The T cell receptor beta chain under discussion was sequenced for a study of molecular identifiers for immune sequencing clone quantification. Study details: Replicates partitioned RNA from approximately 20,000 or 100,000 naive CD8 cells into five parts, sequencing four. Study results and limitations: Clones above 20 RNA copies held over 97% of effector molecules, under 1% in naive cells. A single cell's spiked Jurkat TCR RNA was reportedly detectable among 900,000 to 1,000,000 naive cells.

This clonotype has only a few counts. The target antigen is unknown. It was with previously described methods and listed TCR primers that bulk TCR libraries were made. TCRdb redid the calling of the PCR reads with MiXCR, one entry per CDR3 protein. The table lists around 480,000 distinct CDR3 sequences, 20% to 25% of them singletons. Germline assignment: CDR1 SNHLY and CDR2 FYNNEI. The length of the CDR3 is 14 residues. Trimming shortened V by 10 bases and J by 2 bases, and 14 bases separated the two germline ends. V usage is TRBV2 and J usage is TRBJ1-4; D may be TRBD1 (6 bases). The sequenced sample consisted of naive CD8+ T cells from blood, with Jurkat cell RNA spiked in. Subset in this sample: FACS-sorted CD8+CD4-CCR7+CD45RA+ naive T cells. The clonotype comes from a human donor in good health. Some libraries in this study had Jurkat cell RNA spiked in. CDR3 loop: CATGRDRTNEKLFF. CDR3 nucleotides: TGTGCCACAGGCAGAGACAGGACTAATGAAAAACTGTTTTTT.